This TCR beta chain stems from a study of CXCR3-negative and CXCR3-positive naive CD8 T cells. Through 5' RACE with UMI labels, the TRB cDNA libraries were prepared. TCRdb reprocessed the 5' RACE reads; each CDR3 protein has one entry and no DNA is given. Seen in this sample are some 4,000 distinct CDR3 sequences; the ten most common clones hold roughly 2%. The CDR3 is 15 residues long. The germline gives CDR1 LGHDT, CDR2 YNNKEL (reference sequence). This clonotype is called medium-sized (0.01 to 0.1%) based on its frequency. The chain has TRBV3-1 and TRBJ2-1. The sequence derives from a human donor in good health. Some clones in this sample may be carry-over from other donors' samples. The material sequenced was naive CXCR3- CD8+ T cells from blood. Subset given: CD45RO-CCR7+CD27+CD95- naive CD8+ T cells lacking CXCR3 (TNR3-). This CDR3 reads CASSHNRDSYNEQFF.